This T cell receptor (beta chain) was captured by sequencing in a study of T-cell memory formation after mild COVID-19 (dated by TCRdb to the early 2020s). Describing the broader study: TCR sequence clusters from the two donors were largely donor specific. The cohort comprised two young, previously healthy adult volunteers, one female and one male. In a couple of donors, T-cell clones that expanded and contracted after mild COVID-19 were followed by sequencing TCRalpha and TCRbeta repertoires longitudinally.

Ficoll-Paque density gradient centrifugation was the method used to isolate PBMCs. Broad study findings and their caveats: Some responding clones were detected in pre-infection memory, suggesting pre-existing cross-reactive memory T cells joined the SARS-CoV-2 response. SARS-CoV-2 specificity was not confirmed for the second-wave clones peaking on day 37. The study covered only a couple of mild cases, and larger cohorts including severe cases with pre-infection samples were considered necessary. From day 15 to 85, contracting clones showed balanced CD4/CD8 phenotypes, whereas a second wave of clones that expanded from day 15 to 37 leaned towards CD4+. Contracting CD4+ clones were located mainly in the CM and EM memory subsets, whereas CD8+ clones were found to be enriched in EMRA.

The CDR3 sequence holds 18 residues, the cysteine and phenylalanine included. This entry keeps only the CDR3 DNA: 54 bases, framed from base 1. According to the germline V gene, CDR1 reads MGHRA and CDR2 reads YSYEKL. Trimmed from V: 0 bases; trimmed from J: 4 bases; junction bases lacking a gene match: 12. This clonotype was seen only a few times. Which antigen it targets is not known. Nothing much larger sits one base from this clone, and base qualities are not available. TCRdb names Illumina NovaSeq 6000 as the instrument used. TCRalpha and TCRbeta cDNA libraries were constructed by 5'RACE with constant-segment primers, with sample barcodes and unique molecular identifiers being introduced. Trizol reagent was used to extract RNA from every sample. Library amplification was performed in two PCR steps, and a second sample barcode and Illumina TruSeq adapters were introduced in the second step. Libraries were sequenced on an Illumina NovaSeq with 2 x 150 bp paired-end reads. On the authors' methods: With migec v1.2.7, reads were demultiplexed and then collapsed into UMI-guided consensus sequences. Using mixcr v2.1.11, the UMI consensuses were aligned to TRA and TRB V and J templates and assembled into clonotypes. Clonotypes were classified as expanded or contracted when called significant by both edgeR and NoisET, with noise models trained on biological replicates. edgeR calls used a false discovery rate-adjusted p below 0.01 and a log2 fold-change threshold of 1. As an exploratory analysis of dynamics, PCA with hierarchical clustering was applied to max-normalized trajectories of the 1000 most abundant clonotypes. The CD4 or CD8 phenotype of responding clones was assigned using the separately sequenced CD4+ and CD8+ repertoires. TCRdb redid the processing of the public reads, applying fastp at Q25 and MiXCR, and retained in-frame beta chains. Every CDR3 protein is listed once, alongside the most common genes and DNA of its rows. TCRdb, not the original authors, processed these V and J calls. The sample table records about 260,000 distinct CDR3 sequences; approximately 7.6% of these occur just once. About 20% of the sample belongs to the ten largest clones.

Sequencing input: PBMCs or a T cell subset sorted from them (not recorded which). This receptor was identified in a man younger than 35 who had mild COVID-19 (a few samples of this study predate the infection). The sample titles of this study are shuffled in the database, so cell type and time point are left out; the donor was told from shared clones. The chain is assembled from TRBV4-1 and TRBJ2-5; 9 bases in between match TRBD2. The CDR3 protein is CASSQDLLAGGPGETQYF. The nucleotide sequence reads TGCGCCAGCAGCCAAGATCTGTTGGCGGGGGGGCCGGGAGAGACCCAGTACTTC.